Below, 2 T cell receptor beta chains from the same sample are listed, as sequenced in a study of blood T cell repertoires in COVID-19. Only in-frame clones appear in the TCRdb table, and some are missing; sequencing was by immunoSEQ multiplex PCR. The top ten hold 0.55% to 0.75% of the sample, which has some 72,000 clones, approximately 90% seen once. The specimen sequenced was peripheral blood. These receptor sequences come from a man aged 60-69 years with acute or convalescent COVID-19.

The CDR3 DNA reads as TGCGCCAGCAGCTCGACAGCTGACAATGAGCAGTTCTTC. This gives the protein CASSSTADNEQFF. The chain carries TRBV5-1 and TRBJ2-1; tentatively, D is TRBD1 (5 bases). Germline V gene lookup returns CDR1 SGHRS and CDR2 YFSETQ. CDR3 length: 13 residues. Trimming shortened V by 3 bases and J by 5 bases, and 9 bases separated the two germline ends.

The chain is built from TRBV2 and TRBJ2-5; perhaps TRBD1 as D (6 bases). Germline loops: CDR1 SNHLY, CDR2 FYNNEI. Trimming took off 3 bases at V and 3 bases at J, with 8 bases between the two ends. The CDR3 extends over 13 amino acids. In DNA form, the CDR3 reads TGTGCCAGCAGTGAGCAGGGGAAAGAGACCCAGTACTTC. Translated: CASSEQGKETQYF.